This T cell receptor (beta chain) was retrieved from a study of OX40 agonist ivuxolimab in advanced cancers. Study summary: Antecedent anti-PD-1, anti-PD-L1 or anti-CTLA-4 therapy was permissible, with roughly 40% having received some. Findings of the study overall: Expanded clones were, on average, more numerous among CD8+ T cells than CD4+.

Method: immunoSEQ multiplex PCR; TCRdb's copy keeps in-frame clones and lacks some. This sample has about 45,000 clones, with 84% found just once. Drawing of blood for sampling happened at baseline, at cycle 4 day 1, and at cycle 7 day 1. Deletions cut 5 bases from V and 1 base from J, with 16 bases between. CDR1 SGHVS and CDR2 FNYEAQ come from the germline V gene. CDR3 length: 16 amino acids. Comments on this clone: Antigen: not known.

The rearrangement uses TRBV7-6 and TRBJ2-3; possible D gene TRBD2, 5 bases. The receptor's source is an adult with an advanced solid tumor such as melanoma, head and neck, liver or kidney cancer. This material consisted of CD4+ or CD8+ T cells sorted from blood, taken in a trial of the OX40 agonist ivuxolimab. The CDR3 loop reads CASSPSLGGGTDTQYF. Here the CDR3 DNA reads TGTGCCAGCAGCCCTAGCCTCGGAGGTGGCACAGATACGCAGTATTTT.